Described below is a single T cell receptor (beta chain) sequence and its context. Its matching antigen is unknown. This sample is part of a study of cytomegalovirus exposure and HLA in healthy donors. CDR1 and CDR2 from the germline V gene are LGHNA and YNFKEQ. The CDR3 totals 17 residues. The V segment lost 6 bases and the J segment 6 bases; nucleotides outside the gene matches: 14. The repertoire was sequenced with immunoSEQ multiplex PCR; TCRdb's copy has only in-frame clones and lacks some. The repertoire holds 200,000 to 250,000 clones, with roughly 91% as singletons. Whole-study results and caveats: The classifier reportedly diagnosed cytomegalovirus status with high sensitivity and specificity. The study put 150 or so TCR beta chains on its list as cytomegalovirus-associated.

Sequencing used PBMCs. The sequence was obtained from a woman under 30 in good health and CMV-seropositive. The chain carries TRBV4-2 and TRBJ1-3; 10 nucleotides line up with TRBD1. The CDR3: CASSQPGQGLSENTIYF. The CDR3 region has the DNA TGTGCCAGCAGTCAGCCGGGACAGGGGCTTTCCGAAAACACCATATATTTT.